This TCR beta chain was captured in a study of response to subunit inactivated influenza vaccine. Study results and limitations: A suggestion made by the authors is that each seasonal influenza vaccination recruits few new T cells.

The germline CDR1 and CDR2 sequences are SGHRS and YFSETQ. This CDR3 is built from 16 residues. Between the trimmed V and J ends, which lost 4 bases and 6 bases, there was a span of 20 bases. This clonotype came up a few times. As yet, its antigen is unknown. From the RT-PCR reads, TCRdb called clonotypes with MiXCR, one entry per CDR3 protein. The table lists just over 300,000 distinct CDR3 sequences, roughly 20% of them singletons, with about a tenth in the top ten. The sequencing here drew on PBMCs from blood, taken approximately 20 months after vaccination. The chain employs TRBV5-1 and TRBJ2-1; tentative D call: TRBD2 (6 bases). The clonotype was recovered from a man between 50 and 75 years old who received an inactivated influenza vaccine. CDR3 sequence (DNA): TGCGCCAGCAGCGCAACAGAACTAGCCCCCTCCAATGAGCAGTTCTTC. Its protein is CASSATELAPSNEQFF.